This T cell receptor (beta chain) was captured in a study of T-cell memory formation after mild COVID-19. Study-level information: Clustering of TCRs was largely donor specific.

The CDR3 spans 14 residues. The V end was cut by 10 bases, the J end by 2 bases, with 15 bases between. The study, taken as a whole, reports: CM and EM subsets held most contracting CD4+ clones; EMRA held CD8+ ones. That cross-reactive memory joined was suggested by some responding clones appearing in pre-infection memory.

The authors produced TCR alpha and TCR beta cDNA libraries with sample barcodes and UMIs by 5'RACE using constant-segment primers. TCRdb re-derived calls from the 5' RACE reads in MiXCR, one entry per CDR3 protein. The table has just over 400,000 distinct CDR3 sequences, roughly a quarter seen once. Concerning this clonotype itself: Its antigen is unknown.

The chain is built from TRBV12-3 or TRBV12-4 and TRBJ2-1; D tentatively reads TRBD1 or TRBD2 (5 bases each). The specimen sequenced was PBMCs or a T cell subset sorted from them (not recorded which). The sequence was collected from an adult woman who had mild COVID-19 (a few samples of this study predate the infection). Cell type and time point are not known. This chain's CDR3 is CATRGADPYNEQFF. For the CDR3, the DNA is TGTGCCACCCGAGGGGCGGACCCCTACAATGAGCAGTTCTTC.